Shown below are 2 T cell receptor beta chains from a single sample sequenced in a study of cytomegalovirus exposure and HLA in healthy donors. Use of 60 Vbeta and 13 Jbeta primers characterized the PCR. Sequenced by immunoSEQ multiplex PCR; TCRdb stores in-frame clones only, minus some. The profile shows 170,000 or so clones, roughly 80% of them singletons. Sequenced input: PBMCs. These receptor sequences come from a woman aged 45-59 years in good health and CMV-seronegative.

The V and J genes are TRBV7-8 and TRBJ1-5; D is unresolved. The CDR3 length is 13 residues. The V gene lost 1 base and the J gene lost 6 bases, with 7 bases spanning the gap. Germline values: CDR1 SGHVS, CDR2 FQNEAQ. For the CDR3, the DNA is TGTGCCAGCAGCTTAGTTCTGGCTCAGCCCCAGCATTTT. Protein product: CASSLVLAQPQHF.

This clone was counted once. The chain uses TRBV4-1 and TRBJ1-5, with D possibly being TRBD1 (6 bases). V was cut by 3 bases and J by 2 bases, with 14 bases left in between. CDR1 is MGHRA, CDR2 YSYEKL, per germline. The CDR3 consists of 16 residues. The CDR3 DNA reads as TGCGCCAGCAGCCACCTACAGGGAAAAGGCAATCAGCCCCAGCATTTT. Its protein product is CASSHLQGKGNQPQHF.